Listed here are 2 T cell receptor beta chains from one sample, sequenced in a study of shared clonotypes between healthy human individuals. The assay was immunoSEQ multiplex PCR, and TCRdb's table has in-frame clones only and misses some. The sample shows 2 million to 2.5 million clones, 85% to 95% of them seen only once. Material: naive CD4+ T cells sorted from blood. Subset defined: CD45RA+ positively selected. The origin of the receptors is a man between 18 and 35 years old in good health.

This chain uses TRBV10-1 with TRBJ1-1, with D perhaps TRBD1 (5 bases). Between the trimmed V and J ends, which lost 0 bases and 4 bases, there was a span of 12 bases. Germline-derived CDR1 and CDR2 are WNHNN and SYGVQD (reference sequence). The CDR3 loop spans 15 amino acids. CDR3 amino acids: CASSESGAVSTEAFF. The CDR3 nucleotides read TGCGCCAGCAGTGAGTCTGGGGCGGTTAGCACTGAAGCTTTCTTT.

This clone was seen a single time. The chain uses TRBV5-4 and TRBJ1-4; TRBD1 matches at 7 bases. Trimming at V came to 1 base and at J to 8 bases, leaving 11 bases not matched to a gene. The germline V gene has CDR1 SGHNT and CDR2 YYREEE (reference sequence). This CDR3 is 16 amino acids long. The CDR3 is CASSLQIQGSGEKLFF. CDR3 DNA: TGTGCCAGCAGCTTGCAAATACAGGGGTCCGGAGAAAAACTGTTTTTT.